These 24 T cell receptor beta chains were all obtained from the same sample, sequenced in a study of CD8+ T cells in alopecia areata. cDNA serving as the sequencing template came from extracted, reverse transcribed RNA. Clones were read by immunoSEQ multiplex PCR, and TCRdb kept only the in-frame ones, dropping some. The sample includes approximately 150,000 clones, over 80% of them seen just once. The input for sequencing was CD8+ T cells sorted from blood, taken at week 0. Receptors originate from a human donor with alopecia areata.

V gene TRBV5-5 combines with J gene TRBJ2-7; no clear D gene. The germline V gene has CDR1 SGHKS and CDR2 YYEKEE (reference sequence). V was pared by 0 bases and J by 5 bases, with 6 bases between. CDR3 size: 12 residues. The CDR3 DNA reads TGTGCCAGCAGCTTGGAGAGCGACGAGCAGTACTTC. Amino acids: CASSLESDEQYF.

The chain is built from TRBV5-1 and TRBJ2-7; D is perhaps TRBD1 (6 bases). Germline V lookup: CDR1 SGHRS, CDR2 YFSETQ. The CDR3 sequence is 14 residues long. Trimming took off 0 bases at V and 6 bases at J, with 13 bases between the two ends. CDR3 region: CASSLDLGAREQYF. The CDR3 DNA reads TGCGCCAGCAGCTTGGATCTGGGGGCGCGCGAGCAGTACTTC.

The chain employs TRBV14 and TRBJ2-5; no clear D gene. CDR1 and CDR2 from the germline V gene are SGHDN and FVKESK. Trimming removed 0 bases from V and 5 bases from J, with 16 bases in between. The CDR3 runs to 16 residues. This CDR3 reads CASSQDRKDLRETQYF. The CDR3 region has the DNA TGTGCCAGCAGCCAAGATCGTAAAGACCTGAGGGAGACCCAGTACTTC.

This clone was picked up one time. V usage is TRBV27 and J usage is TRBJ2-1; D possibly matches TRBD1 or TRBD2 (6 bases each). The V and J ends lost 10 bases and 1 base respectively, with 14 bases between them. CDR3 length: 14 amino acids. The germline V gene has CDR1 MNHEY and CDR2 SMNVEV (reference sequence). CDR3 in amino acids: CATGEGGSYNEQFF. The CDR3 DNA follows: TGTGCCACTGGCGAAGGGGGGTCCTACAATGAGCAGTTCTTC.

The genes are TRBV7-8 and TRBJ1-4; a possible D gene is TRBD1 (5 bases). The CDR3 sequence is 16 residues long. V was shortened by 2 bases and J by 3 bases, with 13 bases between the two germline ends. Germline loops: CDR1 SGHVS, CDR2 FQNEAQ. Here the CDR3 reads CASSLSPGTANEKLFF. The CDR3 nucleotides read TGTGCCAGCAGCTTATCCCCCGGGACTGCTAATGAAAAACTGTTTTTT.

The chain couples TRBV29-1 to TRBJ2-2; either TRBD1 or TRBD2 may supply D (5 bases each). This CDR3 contains 13 residues. Germline-derived CDR1 and CDR2 are SQVTM and ANQGSEA. V lost 4 bases, J lost 4 bases, and 10 bases lay in between. CDR3 sequence (DNA): TGCAGCGTTGTGGGACGGACCACCGGGGAGCTGTTTTTT. Encoded protein: CSVVGRTTGELFF.

This clone was counted a single time. The gene calls are TRBV7-6 and TRBJ2-2; TRBD2 agrees at 8 bases. This CDR3 has 16 residues. J lost 3 bases, V lost 2 bases, and 5 bases had no gene match. Per the germline V gene, CDR1 is SGHVS and CDR2 is FNYEAQ. CDR3 coding DNA: TGTGCCAGCAGCTTATCAGGACTAGCCTACACCGGGGAGCTGTTTTTT. Amino acid sequence: CASSLSGLAYTGELFF.

This clone came up a few times. This chain uses TRBV29-1 with TRBJ2-7; possibly TRBD1 or TRBD2 for D (5 bases each). This CDR3 has 13 amino acids. The ends were cut back, 0 bases at V and 4 bases at J, with 10 bases in the middle. The germline CDR1 and CDR2 sequences are SQVTM and ANQGSEA. Here the CDR3 reads CSVEEGDFYEQYF. The CDR3 nucleotides are TGCAGCGTTGAAGAGGGGGATTTTTACGAGCAGTACTTC.

This clone was seen once. V is TRBV30 and J is TRBJ2-1; perhaps TRBD1 as D (6 bases). This CDR3 spans 13 amino acids. Per germline, CDR1 GTSNPN and CDR2 SVGIG (reference sequence). V was clipped by 5 bases and J by 4 bases, with 12 bases between them. CDR3 residues: CAWAGQTYNEQFF. CDR3 coding DNA: TGTGCCTGGGCCGGACAGACTTACAATGAGCAGTTCTTC. The variable domain in full, with the rest retrieved from reference TRBV30 and TRBJ2-1, is SQTIHQWPATLVQPVGSPLSLECTVEGTSNPNLYWYRQAAGRGLQLLFYSVGIGQISSEVPQNLSASRPQDRQFILSSKKLLLSDSGFYLCAWAGQTYNEQFFGPGTRLTVL.

The chain combines TRBV2 with TRBJ2-2, with D possibly matching TRBD1 (6 bases). The CDR3 runs to 16 residues. V dropped 5 bases and J dropped 2 bases, with 15 bases sitting between them. Germline-derived CDR1 and CDR2 are SNHLY and FYNNEI. CDR3 in DNA: TGTGCCAGCAGTAACCCACGGGACAAAAACACCGGGGAGCTGTTTTTT. Translated: CASSNPRDKNTGELFF. The variable domain in full, completed from reference TRBV2 and TRBJ2-2, reads EPEVTQTPSHQVTQMGQEVILRCVPISNHLYFYWYRQILGQKVEFLVSFYNNEISEKSEIFDDQFSVERPDGSNFTLKIRSTKLEDSAMYFCASSNPRDKNTGELFFGEGSRLTVL.

This rearrangement joins TRBV4-1 to TRBJ2-7; D ambiguous. From germline, CDR1 is MGHRA and CDR2 YSYEKL. The V end lost 1 base, the J end lost 4 bases, and 14 bases lay between the germline ends. The CDR3 runs to 15 residues. The CDR3 here is CASSQGHRIPYEQYF. The CDR3 DNA is TGCGCCAGCAGCCAAGGCCACAGAATCCCATACGAGCAGTACTTC.

The rearrangement uses TRBV5-5 and TRBJ2-7; tentative D call: TRBD2 (5 bases). CDR3 size: 16 residues. Looked up from germline, CDR1 is SGHKS and CDR2 is YYEKEE (reference sequence). Trimming left V 7 bases short and J 3 bases short, with 23 bases between. In DNA, the CDR3 is TGTGCCAGCGCCCCTGCGGGCGGAAGGCTATACTACGAGCAGTACTTC. As protein: CASAPAGGRLYYEQYF.

The chain has TRBV29-1 and TRBJ2-5; D call uncertain. The DNA end is more similar to TRBJ2-7, so the J call may be wrong. CDR1 is SQVTM, CDR2 ANQGSEA, per germline. This CDR3 comprises 13 residues. The CDR3 is CSVEDSRSYEQYF. DNA of the CDR3: TGCAGCGTTGAAGATAGTCGGAGCTACGAGCAGTACTTC.

This chain links TRBV6-5 with TRBJ1-1; no clear D. Germline CDR1 is MNHEY and CDR2 is SVGAGI. The CDR3 is 14 amino acids. V was clipped by 0 bases and J by 2 bases, with 7 bases between them. CDR3 sequence (DNA): TGTGCCAGCAGTTACTCGGGGAGTAACACTGAAGCTTTCTTT. This sequence encodes CASSYSGSNTEAFF.

V usage is TRBV6-6 and J usage is TRBJ2-4; D gene ambiguous. Per the germline V gene, CDR1 is MNHNY and CDR2 is SVGAGI (reference sequence). V was pared by 7 bases and J by 0 bases, with 13 bases between. The CDR3 covers 15 residues. DNA of the CDR3: TGTGCCAGCATTGGGTTTACGATAGCCAAAAACATTCAGTACTTC. As protein: CASIGFTIAKNIQYF.

CDR3: CASSGAGDSSYNEQFF. CDR3 DNA sequence: TGCGCCAGCAGTGGTGCGGGCGATAGCTCCTACAATGAGCAGTTCTTC. The chain couples TRBV10-2 to TRBJ2-1; TRBD2 is a possible D gene (5 bases). V was shortened by 4 bases and J by 0 bases, with 13 bases between the two germline ends. The CDR3 sequence is 16 residues long. CDR1 WSHSY and CDR2 SAAADI come from the germline V gene.

The J gene is TRBJ2-1, the V gene TRBV7-8; 13 bases fit TRBD2. The CDR3 spans 16 residues. Trimming removed 2 bases from V and 5 bases from J; junction bases left unmatched: 3. The V gene's germline CDR1 is SGHVS and CDR2 FQNEAQ. DNA of the CDR3: TGTGCCAGCAGCTTACCGACTAGCGGGAGGAACAATGAGCAGTTCTTC. Translation: CASSLPTSGRNNEQFF.

The rearrangement links TRBV5-1 to TRBJ2-3, with TRBD1 matching over 8 bases. J gave up 3 bases and V 4 bases, and 13 bases lay outside the gene matches. The CDR3 sequence is 17 residues long. CDR1 and CDR2 from the germline V gene are SGHRS and YFSETQ. The CDR3 DNA follows: TGCGCCAGCAGCCTGGGGTTGGGACAGGCTCTTACAGATACGCAGTATTTT. Its protein is CASSLGLGQALTDTQYF.

The CDR3 sequence: CASSIDSGSNQPQHF. The CDR3 nucleotides are TGTGCCAGTAGTATTGACAGTGGAAGCAATCAGCCCCAGCATTTT. This sequence joins TRBV19 and TRBJ1-5; D might be TRBD1 (5 bases). Trimming removed 3 bases at V and 1 base at J, with 10 bases between. The germline CDR1 and CDR2 sequences are LNHDA and SQIVND (reference sequence). CDR3 length equals 15 residues.

This rearrangement joins TRBV30 to TRBJ1-3, with D unclear. Germline lookup yields CDR1 GTSNPN and CDR2 SVGIG (reference sequence). The CDR3 extends over 14 amino acids. V lost 0 bases and J lost 3, with 9 bases in between. CDR3 bases: TGTGCCTGGAGTGTCGTCGAGTTTGGAAACACCATATATTTT. This codes for CAWSVVEFGNTIYF.

This clone has just one count. The J gene is TRBJ2-3, the V gene TRBV6-1; D gene ambiguous. Germline assignment: CDR1 MNHNS and CDR2 SASEGT. V lost 5 bases to trimming and J lost 4 bases, with 7 bases between them. This CDR3 has 12 amino acids. The CDR3, as DNA: TGTGCCAGCAGTTTACAGTCAGATACGCAGTATTTT. Translated, it gives CASSLQSDTQYF.

The gene calls are TRBV7-9 and TRBJ2-7, with 7 bases that match TRBD1. The J segment lost 1 base and the V segment lost 6 bases, leaving 3 bases of the junction unmatched. Germline V CDR1 and CDR2: SEHNR, FQNEAQ (reference sequence). There are 13 residues in the CDR3. The CDR3 spells CASSRDSSYEQYF. CDR3 sequence (DNA): TGTGCCAGCAGTCGGGACAGTTCCTACGAGCAGTACTTC.

The chain is built from TRBV11-1 and TRBJ2-7; D perhaps matches TRBD2 (7 bases). V shed 8 bases and J shed 2 bases, with 13 bases lying between them. Germline loops: CDR1 SGHAT, CDR2 FQDESV (reference sequence). This CDR3 comprises 13 residues. The CDR3 loop is CASGGAETYEQYF. As DNA, the CDR3 is TGTGCCAGCGGGGGGGCCGAGACCTACGAGCAGTACTTC. Combining the CDR3 with reference TRBV11-1 and TRBJ2-7 gives the whole variable domain EAEVAQSPRYKITEKSQAVAFWCDPISGHATLYWYRQILGQGPELLVQFQDESVVDDSQLPKDRFSAERLKGVDSTLKIQPAELGDSAMYLCASGGAETYEQYFGPGTRLTVT.

The CDR3: CASSLGHAGANVLTF. The CDR3 DNA reads as TGTGCCAGCAGCTTAGGACATGCTGGGGCCAACGTCCTGACTTTC. The chain has TRBV11-2 and TRBJ2-6, with D hard to call. The CDR3 is made up of 15 amino acids. V was pared by 1 base and J by 2 bases, with 6 bases between. Germline-derived CDR1 and CDR2 are SGHAT and FQNNGV.